This T cell receptor beta chain was profiled in a study of blood T cell repertoires in COVID-19. Study-level information: Whether acute or convalescent, the COVID-19 samples came from the United States, Italy and Spain. PBMCs, B-cell-depleted T cells, or T cells were the source of the cDNA or gDNA that made up the material.

The length of the CDR3 is 15 residues. Germline V lookup: CDR1 LNHDA, CDR2 SQIVND (reference sequence). Trimming stripped 7 bases from V and 8 bases from J, with 23 bases between. Authors' data handling: Researchers report that nucleated cell counts were estimated from reference gene primer amplification. TCRdb's copy holds only in-frame clones and misses some; the assay was immunoSEQ multiplex PCR. V and J calls and clone size are copied from that table; D and trimming were computed from the DNA. Here the sample spans fewer than 650,000 clones, about 89% being singletons. The table lists this clone with a few counts.

This chain joins TRBV19 and TRBJ1-2; D may be TRBD1 (6 bases). The sequenced material came from peripheral blood. The sequence was obtained from a woman aged 45-65 years with COVID-19, enrolled during active disease. The CDR3 is CASNPSLTGFGGYTF. The CDR3 DNA follows: TGTGCCAGTAACCCCTCCCTCACAGGGTTCGGGGGCTACACCTTC.